This record concerns one T cell receptor (beta chain) sequence. Its antigen is unknown. Treatment here: roughly 11-day PBMC culture with coronavirus spike peptide pools or control peptides (ViraFEST assay). After around ten days of culture, CD4+ T cells were negatively selected. This CDR3 is built from 16 residues. V was clipped by 6 bases and J by 0 bases; unmatched bases: 5. The sample is drawn from a study of vaccination and CD4 T cells after COVID-19. CD4+ T cells that had been cultured provided DNA sequenced with the Oncomine TCR Beta short-read assay. In TCRdb, the PCR reads were re-called with MiXCR into one record per CDR3 protein. Here the sample spans nearly 15,000 distinct CDR3 sequences, roughly 50% being singletons.

This receptor was taken from a human donor who had recovered from COVID-19. This chain uses TRBV12-3 or TRBV12-4 with TRBJ2-3, with TRBD2 matching 11 bases. Specimen: CD4+ T cells from blood, cultured in vitro, collected before SARS-CoV-2 vaccination. The DNA of the CDR3 is TGTGCCAGCAGCCCGCTAGCGGGAGGTAGCACAGATACGCAGTATTTT. It encodes CASSPLAGGSTDTQYF.